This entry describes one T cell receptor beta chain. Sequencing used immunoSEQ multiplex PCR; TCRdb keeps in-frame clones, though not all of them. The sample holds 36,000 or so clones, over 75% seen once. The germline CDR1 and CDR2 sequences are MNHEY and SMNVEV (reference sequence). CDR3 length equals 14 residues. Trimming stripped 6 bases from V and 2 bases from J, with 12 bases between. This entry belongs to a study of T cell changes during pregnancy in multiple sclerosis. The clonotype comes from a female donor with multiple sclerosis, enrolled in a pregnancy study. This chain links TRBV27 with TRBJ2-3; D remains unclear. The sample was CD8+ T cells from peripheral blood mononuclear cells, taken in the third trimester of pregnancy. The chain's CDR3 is CASRSGGNTDTQYF. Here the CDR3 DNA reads TGTGCCAGCAGGTCTGGCGGAAACACAGATACGCAGTATTTT.